The 29 T cell receptor beta chains below all came from one sample that was sequenced in a study of hypomethylating agent response in myelodysplastic syndrome. The protocol was immunoSEQ multiplex PCR, while the TCRdb copy is restricted to in-frame clones and leaves out a portion. The table includes a few thousand clones, 82% detected once. The material sequenced was bone marrow, taken before or after starting hypomethylating agent treatment for myelodysplastic syndrome (not recorded which). The receptors were sampled from a human donor with myelodysplastic syndrome.

This clone was picked up one time. One end of the junction varies from germline; a read error may be responsible. The chain couples TRBV7-9 to TRBJ2-1, with TRBD2 matching 10 bases. Germline-derived CDR1 and CDR2 are SEHNR and FQNEAQ (reference sequence). The CDR3 sequence is 15 residues long. CDR3 bases: TGTGCCAGCAGCGTAGCGGGGGGCCGGCACAATGAGCAGTTCTTC. This encodes CASSVAGGRHNEQFF. The entire variable domain, with the rest obtained from reference TRBV7-9 and TRBJ2-1, is as follows: DTGVSQNPRHKITKRGQNVTFRCDPISEHNRLYWYRQTLGQGPEFLTYFQNEAQLEKSRLLSDRFSAERPKGSFSTLEIQRTEQGDSAMYLCASSVAGGRHNEQFFGPGTRLTVL.

The chain has TRBV5-1 and TRBJ2-7; D is perhaps TRBD2 (5 bases). Between the trimmed V and J ends, which lost 4 bases and 6 bases, there was a span of 14 bases. This CDR3 is built from 13 residues. Germline V CDR1 and CDR2: SGHRS, YFSETQ. This CDR3 reads CASSPHGVGEQYF. CDR3 DNA: TGCGCCAGCAGCCCGCACGGGGTTGGCGAGCAGTACTTC.

The chain links TRBV29-1 to TRBJ1-1; 7 nucleotides match TRBD1. Looked up from germline, CDR1 is SQVTM and CDR2 is ANQGSEA. V gave up 4 bases and J gave up 0 bases; unmatched junction bases: 5. The CDR3 consists of 14 residues. The CDR3 DNA reads as TGCAGCGTTGTAGGACAGGTGATGAACACTGAAGCTTTCTTT. Translating gives CSVVGQVMNTEAFF. Based on the CDR3 plus reference TRBV29-1 and TRBJ1-1, the full variable domain is SAVISQKPSRDICQRGTSLTIQCQVDSQVTMMFWYRQQPGQSLTLIATANQGSEATYESGFVIDKFPISRPNLTFSTLTVSNMSPEDSSIYLCSVVGQVMNTEAFFGQGTRLTVV.

The chain is built from TRBV19 and TRBJ1-2, with D tentatively TRBD1 (5 bases). The CDR3 loop spans 16 amino acids. V lost 3 bases and J lost 0, with 14 bases in between. In germline, CDR1 is LNHDA, CDR2 SQIVND (reference sequence). The CDR3 DNA reads as TGTGCCAGTAGTATCTTAAGACAGCGTGCTAACTATGGCTACACCTTC. This encodes CASSILRQRANYGYTF.

The CDR3 nucleotides read TGTGCCAGCAGTAGGGACAGCGTGAACTATGGCTACACCTTC. Translating gives CASSRDSVNYGYTF. The chain couples TRBV27 to TRBJ1-2; 7 bases fit TRBD1. With V trimmed by 5 bases and J by 2 bases, 5 bases remained unmatched. This CDR3 spans 14 amino acids. Looked up from germline, CDR1 is MNHEY and CDR2 is SMNVEV (reference sequence).

CDR3 protein: CASSSPGASGTEAFF. The CDR3 coding sequence is TGTGCCAGCAGTTCTCCCGGGGCGTCGGGCACTGAAGCTTTCTTT. This chain connects TRBV28 to TRBJ1-1; weak D call: TRBD1 (5 bases). The V end lost 4 bases, the J end lost 4 bases, and 16 bases lay between the germline ends. CDR1 MDHEN and CDR2 SYDVKM come from the germline V gene. The CDR3 runs to 15 residues. Using reference TRBV28 and TRBJ1-1 for the parts outside the CDR3, the full variable domain is DVKVTQSSRYLVKRTGEKVFLECVQDMDHENMFWYRQDPGLGLRLIYFSYDVKMKEKGDIPEGYSVSREKKERFSLILESASTNQTSMYLCASSSPGASGTEAFFGQGTRLTVV.

The V gene is TRBV5-1, the J gene TRBJ2-3, with D unclear. V was trimmed by 3 bases and J by 3 bases, leaving 14 bases between them. The length of the CDR3 is 15 residues. The germline CDR1 and CDR2 sequences are SGHRS and YFSETQ. CDR3 nucleotides: TGCGCCAGCAGCTCCCTTACCGCTACGACAGATACGCAGTATTTT. It translates to CASSSLTATTDTQYF.

J is TRBJ2-2 and V is TRBV5-4, with TRBD1 matching 7 bases. After removal of 3 bases from V and 6 bases from J, the junction contained 5 bases not matched to a gene. Germline V CDR1 and CDR2: SGHNT, YYREEE (reference sequence). There are 14 residues in the CDR3. The CDR3 sequence is CASSSRQGSGELFF. The CDR3 DNA is TGTGCCAGCAGCTCACGACAGGGCTCCGGGGAGCTGTTTTTT.

V is TRBV7-2 and J is TRBJ2-1, with TRBD1 identical over 11 bases. CDR3 length equals 15 residues. CDR1 is SGHTA, CDR2 FQGNSA, per germline. The V segment lost 6 bases and the J segment 9 bases; nucleotides outside the gene matches: 10. The CDR3 loop is CASSFGTGGRGEQFF. As DNA, the CDR3 is TGTGCCAGCAGTTTCGGGACAGGGGGAAGGGGTGAGCAGTTCTTC.

V usage is TRBV11-2 and J usage is TRBJ2-3; TRBD2 matches at 10 bases. This CDR3 has 14 amino acids. The V and J ends lost 1 base and 5 bases, in that order; junction bases with no gene match: 0. In germline, CDR1 is SGHAT, CDR2 FQNNGV. The CDR3 reads CASSLGLAGDTQYF. DNA for the CDR3: TGTGCCAGCAGCTTAGGACTAGCGGGAGATACGCAGTATTTT.

This rearrangement joins TRBV19 to TRBJ1-1; D uncertain. The CDR3 spans 14 residues. CDR1 and CDR2 from the germline V gene are LNHDA and SQIVND (reference sequence). Trimming took off 2 bases at V and 5 bases at J, with 12 bases between the two ends. DNA of the CDR3: TGTGCCAGTAGTATAACCGCCGCCTATACTGAAGCTTTCTTT. Its translation is CASSITAAYTEAFF.

This clone was counted only a few times. The J gene is TRBJ2-3, the V gene TRBV2; D remains unclear. The CDR3 consists of 14 residues. Germline lookup yields CDR1 SNHLY and CDR2 FYNNEI. Trimming pared 0 bases from V and 4 bases from J, leaving 8 bases between. CDR3 amino acids: CASSEATEADTQYF. Here the CDR3 DNA reads TGTGCCAGCAGTGAAGCAACAGAGGCAGATACGCAGTATTTT.

The V gene is TRBV10-1, the J gene TRBJ2-7; D is possibly TRBD2 (6 bases). The CDR3 runs to 14 residues. V was cut by 3 bases and J by 3 bases, with 12 bases left in between. The germline V gene encodes CDR1 WNHNN and CDR2 SYGVQD (reference sequence). The CDR3 DNA sequence: TGCGCCAGCAGTGAATCCGGGAGAAACTACGAGCAGTACTTC. This sequence encodes CASSESGRNYEQYF.

CDR3 coding DNA: TGCAGCGTTGAGCTGACAGGGGGTGTAGATGGCTACACCTTC. As protein: CSVELTGGVDGYTF. The V call is TRBV29-1, the J call TRBJ1-2, with TRBD1 matching 9 bases. The V and J ends lost 3 bases and 6 bases, in that order; junction bases with no gene match: 8. The germline gives CDR1 SQVTM, CDR2 ANQGSEA. There are 14 residues in the CDR3.

The chain carries TRBV2 and TRBJ1-5; no definite D call. Germline CDR1 SNHLY, CDR2 FYNNEI. The CDR3 is 13 residues long. The ends were cut back, 4 bases at V and 7 bases at J, with 11 bases in the middle. DNA for the CDR3: TGTGCCAGCAGTGCATCGCAGTCCCAGCCCCAGCATTTT. This gives the protein CASSASQSQPQHF.

The chain recombines TRBV5-1 with TRBJ1-5; D uncertain. V was trimmed by 0 bases and J by 9 bases, leaving 13 bases between them. The CDR3 has 14 amino acids. CDR1 is SGHRS, CDR2 YFSETQ, per germline. DNA of the CDR3: TGCGCCAGCAGCTTGGACTCTCCCGGTGCGCCCCAGCATTTT. This gives the protein CASSLDSPGAPQHF.

The chain couples TRBV2 to TRBJ1-5; no reliable D call. The CDR3 totals 13 residues. The germline V gene has CDR1 SNHLY and CDR2 FYNNEI. The V end was cut by 9 bases, the J end by 3 bases, with 12 bases between. The CDR3 nucleotides are TGTGCCAGTTCCGGATGGAACAATCAGCCCCAGCATTTT. As protein: CASSGWNNQPQHF.

V gene TRBV2 combines with J gene TRBJ1-1; D is unresolved. The germline CDR1 and CDR2 sequences are SNHLY and FYNNEI. The CDR3 has 14 amino acids. The ends were cut back, 0 bases at V and 1 base at J, with 6 bases in the middle. The CDR3 DNA reads as TGTGCCAGCAGTGAAGCCGGGCAGAACACTGAAGCTTTCTTT. Protein sequence: CASSEAGQNTEAFF.

The CDR3 is CASSGQKNTGELFF. As DNA, the CDR3 is TGTGCCAGCAGCGGACAGAAGAACACCGGGGAGCTGTTTTTT. The chain links TRBV7-8 to TRBJ2-2; a possible D gene is TRBD1 (6 bases). This CDR3 has 14 residues. V shed 5 bases and J shed 1 base, with 8 bases lying between them. Per germline, CDR1 SGHVS and CDR2 FQNEAQ.

This clone was recorded only once. The V gene is TRBV4-1, the J gene TRBJ2-2, with TRBD1 as a possible D gene (6 bases). The V gene lost 0 bases and the J gene lost 6 bases, with 8 bases spanning the gap. This CDR3 has 14 amino acids. Germline lookup yields CDR1 MGHRA and CDR2 YSYEKL. CDR3 residues: CASSQDAGAGELFF. The CDR3 region has the DNA TGCGCCAGCAGCCAAGATGCAGGGGCCGGGGAGCTGTTTTTT.

The chain is built from TRBV11-1 and TRBJ2-7, with 7 positions matching TRBD1. CDR1 and CDR2 from the germline V gene are SGHAT and FQDESV (reference sequence). Germline trimming cut 2 bases from V and 1 base from J; bases unmatched to any gene: 8. The CDR3 contains 16 residues. The CDR3 protein is CASSLYRGEGSYEQYF. As DNA, the CDR3 is TGTGCCAGCAGCTTATACAGGGGAGAAGGGTCCTACGAGCAGTACTTC. The full variable domain, in which reference TRBV11-1 and TRBJ2-7 provide the parts outside the CDR3, is EAEVAQSPRYKITEKSQAVAFWCDPISGHATLYWYRQILGQGPELLVQFQDESVVDDSQLPKDRFSAERLKGVDSTLKIQPAELGDSAMYLCASSLYRGEGSYEQYFGPGTRLTVT.

The gene calls are TRBV6-4 and TRBJ2-1; a weak D match, TRBD2 (5 bases). The CDR3 consists of 14 residues. V lost 4 bases to trimming and J lost 2 bases, with 9 bases between them. The germline V gene has CDR1 MRHNA and CDR2 SNTAGT. CDR3 in DNA: TGTGCCAGCAGTGTCGACGGGACCTACAATGAGCAGTTCTTC. It yields the protein CASSVDGTYNEQFF.

This chain uses TRBV25-1 with TRBJ2-7; possibly TRBD1 or TRBD2 for D (5 bases each). V lost 8 bases and J lost 0, with 5 bases in between. The CDR3 spans 11 residues. Germline V lookup: CDR1 MGHDK, CDR2 SYGVNS. The CDR3: CASGGSYEQYF. The CDR3 coding sequence is TGTGCCAGCGGGGGCTCCTACGAGCAGTACTTC.

This chain uses TRBV5-6 with TRBJ1-4, with D perhaps matching TRBD1 (5 bases). The CDR3 length is 18 residues. Trimming left V 2 bases short and J 0 bases short, with 17 bases between. Germline CDR1 SGHDT, CDR2 YYEEEE. This CDR3 reads CASSFLGPQGATNEKLFF. The CDR3 nucleotides read TGTGCCAGCAGCTTTTTAGGGCCTCAGGGTGCAACTAATGAAAAACTGTTTTTT.

This clone occurred a few times. V gene TRBV5-4 combines with J gene TRBJ2-2, with TRBD2 matching 9 bases. CDR1 and CDR2 (germline): SGHNT, YYREEE (reference sequence). V lost 7 bases, J lost 5 bases, and 3 bases stayed unmatched. The CDR3 extends over 13 amino acids. This CDR3 is CASGTSITGELFF. As DNA, the CDR3 is TGTGCCAGCGGGACTAGCATAACCGGGGAGCTGTTTTTT.

This clone has more than one count but fewer than ten. The chain carries TRBV11-3 and TRBJ2-2; D not certain. V gave up 1 base and J gave up 5 bases, with 14 bases separating them. Germline CDR1 is SGHNT and CDR2 is YENEEA. The CDR3 is made up of 16 amino acids. The CDR3 DNA reads as TGTGCCAGCAGCTTAGGGGTTTCAGCGAGTACCGGGGAGCTGTTTTTT. The encoded protein is CASSLGVSASTGELFF.

This clone has only one observation. CDR3 sequence (DNA): TGTGCCAGCAGTTACAGGGCAATTAGGAATAATTCACCCCTCCACTTT. Protein: CASSYRAIRNNSPLHF. The chain couples TRBV6-5 to TRBJ1-6; D is undetermined. Germline lookup yields CDR1 MNHEY and CDR2 SVGAGI. The CDR3 loop spans 16 amino acids. Trimming removed 2 bases at V and 5 bases at J, with 13 bases between.

The rearrangement joins TRBV5-1 to TRBJ1-1; possible D gene TRBD1, 6 bases. Germline CDR1 and CDR2: SGHRS and YFSETQ. The CDR3 contains 12 residues. The V end lost 2 bases, the J end lost 6 bases, and 8 bases lay between the germline ends. The CDR3 region has the DNA TGCGCCAGCAGCTTACAGGGAGCTGAAGCTTTCTTT. Protein: CASSLQGAEAFF.

The chain uses TRBV18 and TRBJ2-3; no clear D gene. CDR1 KGHSH and CDR2 LQKENI come from the germline V gene. V was pared by 3 bases and J by 2 bases, with 9 bases between. The CDR3 extends over 14 amino acids. The CDR3 region is CASSPTLNTDTQYF. As DNA, the CDR3 is TGTGCCAGCTCACCGACACTGAACACAGATACGCAGTATTTT.